The 21 T cell receptor beta chains in this list originate from one sample, sequenced in a study of cytomegalovirus exposure and HLA in healthy donors. PCR was performed using 60 Vbeta and 13 Jbeta primers. Only in-frame clones appear in the TCRdb table, and some are missing; sequencing was by immunoSEQ multiplex PCR. The table has roughly 200,000 clones, around 89% seen once. The material sequenced was PBMCs. The receptors here all came from a young woman in good health and CMV-seronegative.

V is TRBV18 and J is TRBJ1-1; no clear D gene. The CDR3 runs to 16 residues. Germline assignment: CDR1 KGHSH and CDR2 LQKENI. V was pared by 4 bases and J by 0 bases, with 15 bases between. CDR3 sequence reads: CASSLSGLGVNTEAFF. DNA of the CDR3: TGTGCCAGCTCACTTTCGGGCCTCGGGGTGAACACTGAAGCTTTCTTT. The full variable domain, in which reference TRBV18 and TRBJ1-1 provide the parts outside the CDR3, is NAGVMQNPRHLVRRRGQEARLRCSPMKGHSHVYWYRQLPEEGLKFMVYLQKENIIDESGMPKERFSAEFPKEGPSILRIQQVVRGDSAAYFCASSLSGLGVNTEAFFGQGTRLTVV.

The rearrangement links TRBV2 to TRBJ2-1, with 12 bases identical to TRBD2. Looked up from germline, CDR1 is SNHLY and CDR2 is FYNNEI. Trimming at V came to 10 bases and at J to 10 bases, leaving 11 bases not matched to a gene. The CDR3 spans 14 residues. CDR3 sequence: CATETSGGPEEQFF. CDR3 nucleotide sequence: TGTGCCACTGAGACTAGCGGGGGCCCAGAAGAGCAGTTCTTC.

The chain employs TRBV18 and TRBJ2-1, with D perhaps TRBD2 (5 bases). The CDR3 runs to 14 residues. The germline V gene has CDR1 KGHSH and CDR2 LQKENI. V was shortened by 4 bases and J by 4 bases, with 11 bases between the two germline ends. The CDR3 region has the DNA TGTGCCAGCTCACAGGCTAGCAGTTACAATGAGCAGTTCTTC. Amino acids: CASSQASSYNEQFF.

The J gene is TRBJ1-1, the V gene TRBV30; TRBD1 might be the D (6 bases). This CDR3 has 12 amino acids. V shed 6 bases and J shed 0 bases, with 8 bases lying between them. Per germline, CDR1 GTSNPN and CDR2 SVGIG (reference sequence). CDR3 in DNA: TGTGCCTGCCACAGGGTGAACACTGAAGCTTTCTTT. Protein sequence: CACHRVNTEAFF.

The chain is built from TRBV18 and TRBJ2-7; 7 positions match TRBD1. This CDR3 contains 14 residues. In germline, CDR1 is KGHSH, CDR2 LQKENI. V lost 0 bases and J lost 3; bases outside the gene matches: 2. The CDR3 loop reads CASSPPGQLYEQYF. In DNA, the CDR3 is TGTGCCAGCTCACCACCGGGACAGCTCTACGAGCAGTACTTC.

The chain couples TRBV10-1 to TRBJ2-5; possibly TRBD2 for D (6 bases). CDR3 length: 13 residues. Trimming pared 2 bases from V and 5 bases from J, leaving 9 bases between. CDR1 is WNHNN and CDR2 is SYGVQD in the germline V gene (reference sequence). CDR3 nucleotide sequence: TGCGCCAGCAGTGAGCGCCTAGCGGAGACCCAGTACTTC. Amino acid sequence: CASSERLAETQYF.

This sequence joins TRBV9 and TRBJ2-1, with 10 positions matching TRBD2. This CDR3 contains 16 residues. V trimming: 0 bases; J trimming: 3 bases; junction bases outside the gene matches: 3. Germline V gene sequence: CDR1 SGDLS, CDR2 YYNGEE. This chain's CDR3 is CASSVVAGGVYNEQFF. CDR3 DNA: TGTGCCAGCAGCGTAGTAGCGGGAGGTGTCTACAATGAGCAGTTCTTC.

The rearrangement joins TRBV6-1 to TRBJ2-2; 12 nucleotides align to TRBD2. Germline CDR1 and CDR2: MNHNS and SASEGT. V lost 1 base and J lost 6; bases outside the gene matches: 3. CDR3 size: 16 residues. The CDR3, as DNA: TGTGCCAGCAGTGAAGGACTAGCGGGGGAAGCCGGGGAGCTGTTTTTT. This translates into CASSEGLAGEAGELFF.

The chain employs TRBV7-9 and TRBJ2-1; D may be TRBD2 (6 bases). Trimming removed 0 bases from V and 8 bases from J, with 11 bases in between. Germline CDR1 is SEHNR and CDR2 is FQNEAQ (reference sequence). This CDR3 is 14 amino acids long. In DNA form, the CDR3 reads TGTGCCAGCAGCTTAGCCGGGACTTTGTATGAGCAGTTCTTC. Encoded protein: CASSLAGTLYEQFF.

The chain links TRBV10-1 to TRBJ2-1, with a weak D call TRBD2 (5 bases). The CDR3 consists of 17 residues. The V and J ends lost 0 bases and 6 bases respectively, with 18 bases between them. Germline-derived CDR1 and CDR2 are WNHNN and SYGVQD (reference sequence). The DNA for the CDR3 is TGCGCCAGCAGTGAGTCGGAGGTTGGTGTGTGGATCAATGAGCAGTTCTTC. It specifies CASSESEVGVWINEQFF.

The V gene is TRBV18, the J gene TRBJ2-1; TRBD2 matches 11 bases. V was clipped by 3 bases and J by 6 bases; unmatched bases: 4. The CDR3 length is 15 residues. Germline lookup yields CDR1 KGHSH and CDR2 LQKENI. The CDR3 DNA sequence: TGTGCCAGCTCACCGGTTAGCGGGGGGGGCAATGAGCAGTTCTTC. Amino acids: CASSPVSGGGNEQFF. Full variable domain (remainder filled in from reference TRBV18 and TRBJ2-1): NAGVMQNPRHLVRRRGQEARLRCSPMKGHSHVYWYRQLPEEGLKFMVYLQKENIIDESGMPKERFSAEFPKEGPSILRIQQVVRGDSAAYFCASSPVSGGGNEQFFGPGTRLTVL.

The chain uses TRBV14 and TRBJ2-1; weak D call: TRBD1 (5 bases). V lost 1 base and J lost 2, with 12 bases in between. There are 16 residues in the CDR3. Germline V CDR1 and CDR2: SGHDN, FVKESK. DNA of the CDR3: TGTGCCAGCAGCCAAGGCCTAGGGGCCCCCTACAATGAGCAGTTCTTC. Its protein is CASSQGLGAPYNEQFF.

The chain is built from TRBV27 and TRBJ2-3; D perhaps matches TRBD2 (5 bases). Germline V lookup: CDR1 MNHEY, CDR2 SMNVEV (reference sequence). V gave up 5 bases and J gave up 4 bases, with 16 bases separating them. The CDR3 runs 15 residues. Written as DNA, the CDR3 is TGTGCCAGCAGTATCTACGTGTGGGAGTCAGATACGCAGTATTTT. This gives the protein CASSIYVWESDTQYF.

The genes are TRBV2 and TRBJ2-7; 10 nucleotides line up with TRBD2. The CDR3 length is 14 residues. From germline, CDR1 is SNHLY and CDR2 FYNNEI. Trimming at V came to 6 bases and at J to 7 bases, leaving 9 bases not matched to a gene. CDR3 in amino acids: CASRVPAGGTEQYF. The CDR3 DNA follows: TGTGCCAGCAGGGTCCCAGCGGGGGGGACAGAGCAGTACTTC.

This clone was recorded a few times. V usage is TRBV19 and J usage is TRBJ2-7; possible D gene TRBD1, 6 bases. The germline V and J ends were trimmed by 11 bases and 3 bases, with 11 bases remaining between them. Germline CDR1 and CDR2: LNHDA and SQIVND (reference sequence). This CDR3 has 11 residues. CDR3 in DNA: TGTGCCTCCCAGGACAGCTACGAGCAGTACTTC. This translates into CASQDSYEQYF.

This chain links TRBV18 with TRBJ2-3; no clear D gene. The CDR3 sequence is 13 residues long. CDR1 is KGHSH and CDR2 is LQKENI in the germline V gene. Trimming took off 3 bases at V and 5 bases at J, with 9 bases between the two ends. CDR3 sequence: CASSPFPGDTQYF. CDR3 coding DNA: TGTGCCAGCTCACCCTTCCCAGGAGATACGCAGTATTTT. Full variable domain (rest looked up from reference TRBV18 and TRBJ2-3): NAGVMQNPRHLVRRRGQEARLRCSPMKGHSHVYWYRQLPEEGLKFMVYLQKENIIDESGMPKERFSAEFPKEGPSILRIQQVVRGDSAAYFCASSPFPGDTQYFGPGTRLTVL.

This chain joins TRBV18 and TRBJ2-7; 7 bases line up with TRBD1. The CDR3 has 14 amino acids. Germline lookup yields CDR1 KGHSH and CDR2 LQKENI. Trimming at V came to 3 bases and at J to 2 bases, leaving 4 bases not matched to a gene. CDR3 nucleotide sequence: TGTGCCAGCTCACCCGACAGGGTTGCCTACGAGCAGTACTTC. Protein product: CASSPDRVAYEQYF.

Comments on this clone: A junction end diverges from the germline sequence, so it may reflect a read error. V is TRBV7-9 and J is TRBJ2-7; 16 bases align to TRBD2. There are 16 residues in the CDR3. Looked up from germline, CDR1 is SEHNR and CDR2 is FQNEAQ (reference sequence). CDR3 loop: CSSSPGLAGGSHEQYF. The CDR3, as DNA: TGTTCCAGCAGCCCGGGACTAGCGGGAGGGAGCCACGAGCAGTACTTC.

This chain links TRBV15 with TRBJ1-2; unclear D gene. The germline V gene encodes CDR1 LNHNV and CDR2 YYDKDF (reference sequence). V dropped 0 bases and J dropped 8 bases, with 16 bases sitting between them. The CDR3 loop spans 15 amino acids. The CDR3 region has the DNA TGTGCCACCAGCAGAGATTCGCCCTCCCTGGAGGGCTACACCTTC. Protein product: CATSRDSPSLEGYTF.

The genes are TRBV15 and TRBJ2-1; TRBD2 matches 11 bases. Unmatched junction bases numbered 6, after V lost 0 bases and J lost 8 bases. Germline V gives CDR1 LNHNV, CDR2 YYDKDF (reference sequence). This CDR3 comprises 16 residues. The CDR3 spells CATSRDLLAGGDEQFF. CDR3 in DNA: TGTGCCACCAGCAGAGATCTCCTAGCGGGGGGCGATGAGCAGTTCTTC.

The genes are TRBV27 and TRBJ1-3; D ambiguous. Trimming took off 5 bases at V and 2 bases at J, with 10 bases between the two ends. This CDR3 spans 14 amino acids. CDR1 is MNHEY, CDR2 SMNVEV, per germline (reference sequence). CDR3 loop: CASSIANAGNTIYF. In DNA form, the CDR3 reads TGTGCCAGCAGTATCGCTAATGCTGGAAACACCATATATTTT.